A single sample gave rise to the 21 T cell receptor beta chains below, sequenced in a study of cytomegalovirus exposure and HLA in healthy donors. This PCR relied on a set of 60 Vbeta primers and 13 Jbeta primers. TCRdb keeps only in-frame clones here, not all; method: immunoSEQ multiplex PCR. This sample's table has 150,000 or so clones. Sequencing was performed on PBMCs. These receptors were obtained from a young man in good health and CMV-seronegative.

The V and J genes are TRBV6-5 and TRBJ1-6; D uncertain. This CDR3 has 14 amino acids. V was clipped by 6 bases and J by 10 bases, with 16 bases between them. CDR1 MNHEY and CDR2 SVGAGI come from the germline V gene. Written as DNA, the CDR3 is TGTGCCAGCAGACTAGTTATTGACACGTCACCCCTCCACTTT. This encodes CASRLVIDTSPLHF.

The CDR3 bases are TGTGCCAGCAGCTTGTTCCGAGGGGGTAATCAGCCCCAGCATTTT. Protein: CASSLFRGGNQPQHF. The chain recombines TRBV5-5 with TRBJ1-5; a possible D gene is TRBD1 (6 bases). Germline CDR1 reads SGHKS; CDR2 reads YYEKEE (reference sequence). V was pared by 1 base and J by 4 bases, with 12 bases between. This CDR3 contains 15 residues.

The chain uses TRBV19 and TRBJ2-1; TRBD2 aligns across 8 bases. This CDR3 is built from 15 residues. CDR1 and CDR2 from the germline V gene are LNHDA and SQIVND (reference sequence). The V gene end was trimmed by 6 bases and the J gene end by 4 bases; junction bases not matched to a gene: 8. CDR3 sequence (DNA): TGTGCCAGTAGGACCGGGACTAGGTTATACAATGAGCAGTTCTTC. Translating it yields CASRTGTRLYNEQFF.

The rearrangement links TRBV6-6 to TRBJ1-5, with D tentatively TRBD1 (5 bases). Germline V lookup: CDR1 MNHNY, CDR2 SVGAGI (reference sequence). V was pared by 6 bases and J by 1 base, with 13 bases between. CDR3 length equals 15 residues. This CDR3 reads CASSFWGGSNQPQHF. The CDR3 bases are TGTGCCAGCAGCTTCTGGGGCGGAAGCAATCAGCCCCAGCATTTT.

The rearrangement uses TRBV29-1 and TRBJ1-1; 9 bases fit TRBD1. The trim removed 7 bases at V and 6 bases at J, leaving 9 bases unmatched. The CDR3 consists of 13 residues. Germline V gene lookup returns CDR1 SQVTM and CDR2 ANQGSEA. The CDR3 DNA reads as TGCAGCGCCTACAGGGGGCTGGACGCTGAAGCTTTCTTT. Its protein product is CSAYRGLDAEAFF.

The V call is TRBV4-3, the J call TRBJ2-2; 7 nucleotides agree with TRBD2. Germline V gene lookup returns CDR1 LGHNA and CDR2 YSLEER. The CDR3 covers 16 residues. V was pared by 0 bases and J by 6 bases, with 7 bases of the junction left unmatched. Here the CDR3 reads CASSQDLARGSGELFF. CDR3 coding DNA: TGCGCCAGCAGCCAAGATCTAGCGCGGGGGTCCGGGGAGCTGTTTTTT.

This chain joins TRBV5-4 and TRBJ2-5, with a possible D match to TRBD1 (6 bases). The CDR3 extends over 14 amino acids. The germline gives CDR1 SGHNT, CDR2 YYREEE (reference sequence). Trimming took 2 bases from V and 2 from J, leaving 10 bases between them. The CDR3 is CASSFYRVQETQYF. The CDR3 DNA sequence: TGTGCCAGCAGCTTTTACAGGGTTCAAGAGACCCAGTACTTC.

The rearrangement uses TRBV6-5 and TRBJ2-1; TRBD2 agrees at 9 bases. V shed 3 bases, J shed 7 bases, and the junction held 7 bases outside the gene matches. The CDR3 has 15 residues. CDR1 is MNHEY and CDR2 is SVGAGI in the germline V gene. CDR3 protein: CASSYGLAGSNEQFF. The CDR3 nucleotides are TGTGCCAGCAGTTATGGGCTAGCGGGGAGTAATGAGCAGTTCTTC.

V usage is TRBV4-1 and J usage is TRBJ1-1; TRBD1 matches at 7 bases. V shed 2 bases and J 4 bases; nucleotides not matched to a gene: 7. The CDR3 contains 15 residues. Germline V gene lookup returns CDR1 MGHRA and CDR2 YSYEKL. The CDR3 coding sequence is TGCGCCAGCAGCCAACTGAGACAGGGCGTCACTGAAGCTTTCTTT. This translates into CASSQLRQGVTEAFF.

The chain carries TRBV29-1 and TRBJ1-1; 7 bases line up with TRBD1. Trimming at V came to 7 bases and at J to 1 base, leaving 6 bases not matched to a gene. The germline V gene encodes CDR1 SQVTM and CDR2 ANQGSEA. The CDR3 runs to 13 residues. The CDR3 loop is CSARGQTNTEAFF. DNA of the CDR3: TGCAGCGCCCGGGGACAGACGAACACTGAAGCTTTCTTT.

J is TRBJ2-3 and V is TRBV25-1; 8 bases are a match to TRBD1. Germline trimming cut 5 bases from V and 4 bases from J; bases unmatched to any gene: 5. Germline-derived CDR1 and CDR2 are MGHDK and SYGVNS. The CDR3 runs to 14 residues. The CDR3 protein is CASSPGTGADTQYF. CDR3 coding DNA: TGTGCCAGCAGTCCCGGGACAGGCGCAGATACGCAGTATTTT.

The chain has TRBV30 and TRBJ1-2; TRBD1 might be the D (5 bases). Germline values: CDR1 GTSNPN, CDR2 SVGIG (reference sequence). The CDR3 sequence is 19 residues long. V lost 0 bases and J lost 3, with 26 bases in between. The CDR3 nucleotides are TGTGCCTGGAGTGTGAACCACGGGGGGGGTGTTTGGGTCGACTATGGCTACACCTTC. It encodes CAWSVNHGGGVWVDYGYTF.

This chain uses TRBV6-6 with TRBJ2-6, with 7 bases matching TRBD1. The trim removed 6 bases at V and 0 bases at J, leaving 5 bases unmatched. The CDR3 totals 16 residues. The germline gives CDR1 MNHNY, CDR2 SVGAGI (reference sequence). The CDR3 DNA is TGTGCCAGCAGGGACAGGAAACTCTCTGGGGCCAACGTCCTGACTTTC. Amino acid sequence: CASRDRKLSGANVLTF.

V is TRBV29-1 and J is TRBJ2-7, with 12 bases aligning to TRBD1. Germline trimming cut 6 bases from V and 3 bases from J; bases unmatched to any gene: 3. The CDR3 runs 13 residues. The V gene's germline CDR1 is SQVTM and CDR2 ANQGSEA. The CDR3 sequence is CSVGDRGLYEQYF. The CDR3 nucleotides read TGCAGCGTAGGGGACAGGGGGCTCTACGAGCAGTACTTC.

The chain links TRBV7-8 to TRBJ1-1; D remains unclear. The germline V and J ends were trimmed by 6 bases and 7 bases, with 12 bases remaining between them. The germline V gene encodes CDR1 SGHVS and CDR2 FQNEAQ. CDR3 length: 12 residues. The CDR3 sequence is CASREAGGEAFF. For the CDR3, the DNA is TGTGCCAGCAGAGAGGCGGGTGGTGAAGCTTTCTTT. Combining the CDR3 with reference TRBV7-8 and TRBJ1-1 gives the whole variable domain GAGVSQSPRYKVAKRGQDVALRCDPISGHVSLFWYQQALGQGPEFLTYFQNEAQLDKSGLPSDRFFAERPEGSVSTLKIQRTQQEDSAVYLCASREAGGEAFFGQGTRLTVV.

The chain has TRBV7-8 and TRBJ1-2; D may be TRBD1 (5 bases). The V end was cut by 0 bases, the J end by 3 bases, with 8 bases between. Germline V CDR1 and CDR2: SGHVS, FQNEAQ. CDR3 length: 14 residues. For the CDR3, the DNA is TGTGCCAGCAGCTTAGCGTCGACAGACTATGGCTACACCTTC. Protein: CASSLASTDYGYTF.

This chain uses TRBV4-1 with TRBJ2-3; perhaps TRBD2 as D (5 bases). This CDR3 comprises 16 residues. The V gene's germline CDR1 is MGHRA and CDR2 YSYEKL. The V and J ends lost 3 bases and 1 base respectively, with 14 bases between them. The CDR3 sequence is CASSQGFRRGTDTQYF. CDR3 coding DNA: TGCGCCAGCAGCCAGGGTTTTAGGCGGGGCACAGATACGCAGTATTTT.

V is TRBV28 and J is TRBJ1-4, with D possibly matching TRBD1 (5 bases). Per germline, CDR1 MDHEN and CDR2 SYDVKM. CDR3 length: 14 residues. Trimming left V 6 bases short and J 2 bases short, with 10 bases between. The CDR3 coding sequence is TGTGCCAGCAGAGTAGGGGTGACTAATGAAAAACTGTTTTTT. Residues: CASRVGVTNEKLFF.

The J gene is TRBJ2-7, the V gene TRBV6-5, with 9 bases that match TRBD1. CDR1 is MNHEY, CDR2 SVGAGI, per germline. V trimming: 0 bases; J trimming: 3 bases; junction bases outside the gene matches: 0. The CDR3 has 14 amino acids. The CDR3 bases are TGTGCCAGCAGTTACTCGGGACAGGGCTACGAGCAGTACTTC. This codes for CASSYSGQGYEQYF.

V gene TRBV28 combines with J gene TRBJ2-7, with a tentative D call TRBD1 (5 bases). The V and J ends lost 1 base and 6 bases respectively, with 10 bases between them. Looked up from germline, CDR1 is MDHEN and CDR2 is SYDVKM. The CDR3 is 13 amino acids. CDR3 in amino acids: CASSLLGETEQYF. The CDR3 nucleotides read TGTGCCAGCAGTTTATTAGGGGAAACCGAGCAGTACTTC.

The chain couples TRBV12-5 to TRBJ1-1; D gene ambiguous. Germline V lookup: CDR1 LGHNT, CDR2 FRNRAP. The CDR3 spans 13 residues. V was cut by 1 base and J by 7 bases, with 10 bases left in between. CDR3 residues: CASGLGVPGEAFF. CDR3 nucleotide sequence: TGTGCTAGTGGTTTGGGAGTCCCTGGTGAAGCTTTCTTT.